Following are 25 T cell receptor beta chains from one sample sequenced in a study of T cells in Graves' hyperthyroidism and ophthalmopathy. Researchers took RNA transcripts and amplified the TCR beta CDR3 regions from them. In the first-round RT-PCR of the TCR CDR3, the HTBI primer set was used. TCRdb processed the multiplex PCR reads anew with MiXCR; each CDR3 protein has one entry. The sample contains 350,000 to 400,000 distinct CDR3 sequences, under 20% of which appear only once. The sequenced material came from blood. These receptors were taken from a man aged 18 to 30 with Graves' ophthalmopathy.

This clonotype was observed at least ten times. The genes are TRBV6-5 and TRBJ2-7; possibly TRBD1 or TRBD2 for D (5 bases each). This CDR3 has 15 amino acids. The V end lost 0 bases, the J end lost 5 bases, and 14 bases lay between the germline ends. Germline lookup yields CDR1 MNHEY and CDR2 SVGAGI. The CDR3 here is CASSYSKGSVHEQYF. The CDR3 DNA reads TGTGCCAGCAGTTACTCGAAGGGGAGCGTCCACGAGCAGTACTTC.

This clonotype was observed at least ten times. The chain carries TRBV11-2 and TRBJ2-7; tentative D call: TRBD2 (7 bases). V shed 0 bases and J shed 6 bases, with 9 bases lying between them. CDR1 is SGHAT, CDR2 FQNNGV, per germline. This CDR3 comprises 13 residues. CDR3 amino acids: CASSLDRGAEQYF. The CDR3 coding sequence is TGTGCCAGCAGCTTAGATCGGGGGGCCGAGCAGTACTTC.

This clonotype was detected many times. The rearrangement joins TRBV12-3 or TRBV12-4 to TRBJ2-6; D might be TRBD1 (5 bases). The CDR3 length is 15 residues. The ends were cut back, 2 bases at V and 2 bases at J, with 7 bases in the middle. The CDR3 sequence is CASSLRGAGANVLTF. In DNA, the CDR3 is TGTGCCAGCAGTTTAAGGGGCGCTGGGGCCAACGTCCTGACTTTC.

The V gene is TRBV9, the J gene TRBJ1-4; 8 nucleotides agree with TRBD1. Germline-derived CDR1 and CDR2 are SGDLS and YYNGEE. The CDR3 spans 14 residues. The trim removed 7 bases at V and 5 bases at J, leaving 7 bases unmatched. DNA of the CDR3: TGTGCCAGCGGCCTTACAGGGGGAAATGAAAAACTGTTTTTT. As protein: CASGLTGGNEKLFF. Filled out from reference TRBV9 and TRBJ1-4, the complete variable domain reads DSGVTQTPKHLITATGQRVTLRCSPRSGDLSVYWYQQSLDQGLQFLIQYYNGEERAKGNILERFSAQQFPDLHSELNLSSLELGDSALYFCASGLTGGNEKLFFGSGTQLSVL.

This clonotype has ten or more counts. The chain combines TRBV20-1 with TRBJ2-1; 8 nucleotides line up with TRBD2. The J segment lost 6 bases and the V segment lost 3 bases, leaving 7 bases of the junction unmatched. This CDR3 is 14 amino acids long. Germline CDR1 is DFQATT and CDR2 is SNEGSKA (reference sequence). In DNA, the CDR3 is TGCAGTGCTAGGCTAGCGGGTGAAGGCAATGAGCAGTTCTTC. Its translation is CSARLAGEGNEQFF.

This clonotype was recorded many times. The J gene is TRBJ2-2, the V gene TRBV4-1; 9 bases fit TRBD1. V trimming: 2 bases; J trimming: 4 bases; junction bases outside the gene matches: 11. Germline V CDR1 and CDR2: MGHRA, YSYEKL. The CDR3 totals 18 residues. CDR3 DNA: TGCGCCAGCAGCCAACATGTCCCGGGACAGGGATCCACCGGGGAGCTGTTTTTT. It encodes CASSQHVPGQGSTGELFF.

This sequence joins TRBV6-1 and TRBJ1-1; 12 bases fit TRBD1. Trimming at V came to 6 bases and at J to 4 bases, leaving 18 bases not matched to a gene. CDR3 length equals 19 residues. CDR1 and CDR2 (germline): MNHNS, SASEGT. Here the CDR3 DNA reads TGTGCCAGCAGGATTAGGGGACAGGGGGCTATTTGGAGGAGCACTGAAGCTTTCTTT. Its protein product is CASRIRGQGAIWRSTEAFF.

In its sample, this clonotype was seen a few times. This rearrangement joins TRBV13 to TRBJ1-2, with D unresolved. The V gene lost 5 bases and the J gene lost 3 bases, with 10 bases spanning the gap. CDR1 is PRHDT and CDR2 is FYEKMQ in the germline V gene (reference sequence). This CDR3 has 13 amino acids. The CDR3 sequence is CASSLGRYYGYTF. The DNA for the CDR3 is TGTGCCAGCAGCCTCGGGAGGTACTATGGCTACACCTTC.

This clonotype showed up many times. V is TRBV3-1 and J is TRBJ1-3; D unclear. CDR1 and CDR2 from the germline V gene are LGHDT and YNNKEL (reference sequence). Trimming shortened V by 1 base and J by 2 bases, and 9 bases separated the two germline ends. There are 15 residues in the CDR3. CDR3 sequence (DNA): TGTGCCAGCAGCCAAGGGGAGGTGACTGGAAACACCATATATTTT. Its translation is CASSQGEVTGNTIYF.

There are many counts of this clonotype. This rearrangement joins TRBV6-1 to TRBJ1-2; D not resolved. Germline V gives CDR1 MNHNS, CDR2 SASEGT. Trimming cost V 3 bases and J 7 bases, with 24 bases left between them. The CDR3 totals 17 residues. The CDR3 nucleotides read TGTGCCAGCAGTGATAGGGAGGTGAGGGAACGGGTTTTTGGCTACACCTTC. It codes for CASSDREVRERVFGYTF.

A few counts support this clonotype. The J gene is TRBJ2-7, the V gene TRBV12-3 or TRBV12-4; 7 nucleotides align to TRBD1. The CDR3 is made up of 13 amino acids. The trim removed 6 bases at V and 3 bases at J, leaving 5 bases unmatched. The CDR3 DNA reads TGTGCCAGCAGGACAGGGTGGAACTACGAGCAGTACTTC. Residues: CASRTGWNYEQYF.

This clonotype was observed many times. V and J are TRBV3-1 and TRBJ2-5; perhaps TRBD2 as D (5 bases). Trimming left V 4 bases short and J 4 bases short, with 7 bases between. The CDR3 covers 12 residues. Germline V gives CDR1 LGHDT, CDR2 YNNKEL (reference sequence). CDR3 in amino acids: CASSREGETQYF. CDR3 DNA sequence: TGTGCCAGCAGCCGAGAGGGAGAGACCCAGTACTTC.

This clonotype was counted many times. This chain uses TRBV6-1 with TRBJ1-4; D possibly corresponds to TRBD1 (5 bases). CDR1 and CDR2 from the germline V gene are MNHNS and SASEGT. Trimming removed 7 bases from V and 0 bases from J, with 12 bases in between. The CDR3 totals 15 residues. The CDR3 spells CASKRGTATNEKLFF. In DNA form, the CDR3 reads TGTGCCAGCAAGAGAGGGACGGCAACTAATGAAAAACTGTTTTTT.

The chain uses TRBV10-1 and TRBJ2-7; 8 bases match TRBD2. J lost 1 base, V lost 11 bases, and 13 bases had no gene match. Looked up from germline, CDR1 is WNHNN and CDR2 is SYGVQD (reference sequence). This CDR3 is 15 amino acids long. The CDR3 protein is CARSIQRGRSYEQYF. The CDR3 DNA sequence: TGCGCCCGATCGATTCAGCGGGGGCGATCCTACGAGCAGTACTTC.

In its sample, this clonotype was seen many times. The chain is built from TRBV6-1 and TRBJ2-7; 7 positions match TRBD1. There are 14 residues in the CDR3. Germline-derived CDR1 and CDR2 are MNHNS and SASEGT. The junction had 9 bases not matched to a gene; V was cut back by 5 bases and J by 5 bases. The CDR3 DNA follows: TGTGCCAGCAGTTCCCGACAGGGCCCCGACGAGCAGTACTTC. It yields the protein CASSSRQGPDEQYF.

This clonotype was counted a few times. This chain joins TRBV5-8 and TRBJ2-1; 11 nucleotides line up with TRBD2. V trimming: 2 bases; J trimming: 9 bases; junction bases outside the gene matches: 4. Germline V CDR1 and CDR2: SGHTS, YDEGEE. The CDR3 runs 14 residues. CDR3 nucleotide sequence: TGTGCCAGCAGCTTACTAGCGGGGGCTTTTGAGCAGTTCTTC. It encodes CASSLLAGAFEQFF.

This clonotype occurred many times. The chain combines TRBV28 with TRBJ2-7, with 7 positions matching TRBD2. In germline, CDR1 is MDHEN, CDR2 SYDVKM. The CDR3 runs to 15 residues. V dropped 5 bases and J dropped 1; count of bases not matched to a gene: 8. The CDR3 region is CASSGGGRGSYEQYF. The CDR3 bases are TGTGCCAGCAGTGGGGGGGGGAGAGGGTCCTACGAGCAGTACTTC.

The chain carries TRBV12-3 or TRBV12-4 and TRBJ2-2; D is perhaps TRBD1 (5 bases). The CDR3 has 15 residues. The germline V and J ends were trimmed by 5 bases and 2 bases, with 12 bases remaining between them. The CDR3 reads CASSTGQYNTGELFF. The CDR3 region has the DNA TGTGCCAGCAGTACCGGACAATATAACACCGGGGAGCTGTTTTTT.

The V and J genes are TRBV12-5 and TRBJ2-7; D may be TRBD2 (5 bases). V was pared by 3 bases and J by 7 bases, with 10 bases between. The CDR3 contains 12 residues. Germline-derived CDR1 and CDR2 are LGHNT and FRNRAP. The CDR3 sequence: CASGFAGGEQYF. CDR3 bases: TGTGCTAGTGGTTTTGCGGGCGGGGAGCAGTACTTC.

This clonotype was recorded many times. The chain employs TRBV2 and TRBJ1-1; D not resolved. V was pared by 1 base and J by 7 bases, with 10 bases between. The CDR3 runs to 13 residues. The germline V gene encodes CDR1 SNHLY and CDR2 FYNNEI. The CDR3 DNA reads as TGTGCCAGCAGTGAAGGGGCCGACGATGAAGCTTTCTTT. This sequence encodes CASSEGADDEAFF.

The table lists this clonotype with many counts. The chain employs TRBV6-6 and TRBJ1-1; weak D call: TRBD1 (5 bases). Germline values: CDR1 MNHNY, CDR2 SVGAGI (reference sequence). CDR3 length: 14 residues. With 2 bases removed from V and 11 bases from J, the gap between germline ends came to 18 bases. CDR3 DNA: TGTGCCAGCAGTTACGGGACCGAGGGGAACGGTGCTTTCTTT. Amino acids: CASSYGTEGNGAFF.

The chain recombines TRBV5-1 with TRBJ2-2, with unresolved D. This CDR3 has 14 amino acids. The V gene's germline CDR1 is SGHRS and CDR2 YFSETQ. The V end was cut by 9 bases, the J end by 1 base, with 13 bases between. The CDR3 region has the DNA TGCGCCACCCAGACACAAGTGAACACCGGGGAGCTGTTTTTT. It encodes CATQTQVNTGELFF.

At least ten counts were recorded for this clonotype. The CDR3 reads CASSGPGLARDTQYF. As DNA, the CDR3 is TGTGCCAGCAGTGGTCCGGGACTTGCCCGAGATACGCAGTATTTT. This chain joins TRBV6-1 and TRBJ2-3, with D possibly matching TRBD2 (6 bases). Germline CDR1 MNHNS, CDR2 SASEGT. The germline V and J ends were trimmed by 4 bases and 5 bases, with 16 bases remaining between them. The CDR3 covers 15 residues.

There are a few counts of this clonotype. The chain couples TRBV29-1 to TRBJ1-5; D might be TRBD1 (5 bases). CDR1 and CDR2 (germline): SQVTM, ANQGSEA. The V end was cut by 6 bases, the J end by 4 bases, with 13 bases between. The CDR3 extends over 13 amino acids. CDR3 coding DNA: TGCAGCGTCGTGGAGGCAGGGAATCAGCCCCAGCATTTT. It yields the protein CSVVEAGNQPQHF.

This clonotype was found many times. The chain's CDR3 is CASSLTQSGNEQYF. The CDR3 DNA sequence: TGTGCCAGCAGTTTAACACAGTCGGGGAACGAGCAGTACTTC. The V call is TRBV27, the J call TRBJ2-7; possibly TRBD2 for D (5 bases). The V gene lost 2 bases and the J gene lost 5 bases, with 13 bases spanning the gap. CDR3 length equals 14 residues. Germline V gene lookup returns CDR1 MNHEY and CDR2 SMNVEV (reference sequence).